One and the same sample provided the 22 T cell receptor beta chains below, sequenced in a study of blood T cell repertoires in COVID-19. Repertoires were generated with immunoSEQ multiplex PCR, while TCRdb's copy carries only in-frame clones and drops some. The table has roughly 110,000 clones, approximately 89% seen once. Material: peripheral blood. These receptors originate from a man over 45 with active or convalescent COVID-19.

This clone has more than one count but fewer than ten. The genes are TRBV30 and TRBJ1-3; tentative D call: TRBD1 (5 bases). CDR1 is GTSNPN and CDR2 is SVGIG in the germline V gene (reference sequence). Between the trimmed V and J ends, which lost 4 bases and 0 bases, there was a span of 13 bases. The CDR3 runs to 15 residues. CDR3 region: CAWTQDIISGNTIYF. DNA of the CDR3: TGTGCCTGGACGCAGGACATAATCTCTGGAAACACCATATATTTT.

This clone turned up a few times. This chain joins TRBV19 and TRBJ1-6, with 8 bases lining up with TRBD1. Unmatched junction bases numbered 3, after V lost 0 bases and J lost 8 bases. CDR1 is LNHDA, CDR2 SQIVND, per germline (reference sequence). The CDR3 contains 15 residues. CDR3 DNA: TGTGCCAGTAGTATAGAGGAGACAGGGGATTCACCCCTCCACTTT. The encoded protein is CASSIEETGDSPLHF.

This chain links TRBV6-5 with TRBJ1-2; the D is unclear. This CDR3 comprises 13 residues. Trimming left V 2 bases short and J 4 bases short, with 8 bases between. In germline, CDR1 is MNHEY, CDR2 SVGAGI. Here the CDR3 DNA reads TGTGCCAGCAGTTACACAGAGACCTATGGCTACACCTTC. Its protein product is CASSYTETYGYTF.

There are a few counts of this clone. The J gene is TRBJ1-2, the V gene TRBV4-3, with TRBD1 as a possible D gene (6 bases). The CDR3 has 15 residues. The V end lost 0 bases, the J end lost 7 bases, and 15 bases lay between the germline ends. Germline lookup yields CDR1 LGHNA and CDR2 YSLEER. CDR3 loop: CASSQDGGAQSGYTF. In DNA, the CDR3 is TGCGCCAGCAGCCAAGACGGGGGGGCGCAATCTGGCTACACCTTC.

The genes are TRBV29-1 and TRBJ2-3, with D uncertain. The CDR3 covers 15 residues. The germline CDR1 and CDR2 sequences are SQVTM and ANQGSEA. Trimming left V 2 bases short and J 0 bases short, with 12 bases between. The chain's CDR3 is CSVENAAFSTDTQYF. The CDR3 DNA reads as TGCAGCGTTGAAAACGCAGCGTTTAGCACAGATACGCAGTATTTT.

The rearrangement joins TRBV4-1 to TRBJ2-2; TRBD2 agrees at 7 bases. Germline V gene lookup returns CDR1 MGHRA and CDR2 YSYEKL. The CDR3 totals 19 residues. V dropped 1 base and J dropped 1; count of bases not matched to a gene: 12. The CDR3 sequence: CASSQGPLVRERNTGELFF. The CDR3 DNA is TGCGCCAGCAGCCAAGGTCCCCTTGTGCGGGAGCGGAACACCGGGGAGCTGTTTTTT.

This clone has only one observation. The chain employs TRBV6-1 and TRBJ1-5; 8 positions match TRBD1. J gave up 7 bases and V 3 bases, and 5 bases lay outside the gene matches. This CDR3 spans 14 amino acids. Germline V gives CDR1 MNHNS, CDR2 SASEGT. The CDR3 nucleotides are TGTGCCAGCAGTGAGTCAGGGGGCGTACAGCCCCAGCATTTT. Its protein product is CASSESGGVQPQHF.

The CDR3 sequence is CASNVGDTKNIQYF. The CDR3 region has the DNA TGTGCCAGCAACGTCGGGGATACCAAAAACATTCAGTACTTC. This chain connects TRBV11-2 to TRBJ2-4, with D maybe TRBD2 (5 bases). Germline CDR1 reads SGHAT; CDR2 reads FQNNGV. Trimming pared 7 bases from V and 2 bases from J, leaving 12 bases between. The CDR3 has 14 residues.

V and J are TRBV9 and TRBJ2-3; D gene uncertain. CDR1 is SGDLS and CDR2 is YYNGEE in the germline V gene. The CDR3 loop spans 15 amino acids. V lost 0 bases, J lost 2 bases, and 10 bases lay in between. The CDR3 DNA follows: TGTGCCAGCAGCGTAGTTAGCAGCTACACAGATACGCAGTATTTT. It codes for CASSVVSSYTDTQYF.

This clone appeared once. The chain couples TRBV3-1 (or the pseudogene TRBV3-2) to TRBJ2-1; 9 positions match TRBD1. The J segment lost 6 bases and the V segment lost 4 bases, leaving 4 bases of the junction unmatched. The CDR3 is 14 residues long. Germline loops: CDR1 LGHDT, CDR2 YNNKEL (reference sequence). The CDR3 protein is CASSRGQGLNEQFF. The CDR3 coding sequence is TGTGCCAGCAGCCGGGGACAGGGACTCAATGAGCAGTTCTTC.

This clone was seen more than once but under ten times. V is TRBV4-2 and J is TRBJ2-2, with D hard to call. This CDR3 is 14 amino acids long. Germline lookup yields CDR1 LGHNA and CDR2 YNFKEQ. V lost 0 bases and J lost 4, with 6 bases in between. Here the CDR3 reads CASSQDRATGELFF. In DNA, the CDR3 is TGTGCCAGCAGCCAAGATCGCGCCACCGGGGAGCTGTTTTTT.

V usage is TRBV5-1 and J usage is TRBJ2-7; D is unresolved. The ends were cut back, 0 bases at V and 7 bases at J, with 14 bases in the middle. The CDR3 has 14 residues. Germline CDR1 SGHRS, CDR2 YFSETQ. CDR3 loop: CASSLAYYLEEQYF. CDR3 nucleotide sequence: TGCGCCAGCAGCTTGGCATACTACCTGGAGGAGCAGTACTTC.

This chain uses TRBV29-1 with TRBJ2-5; 10 nucleotides agree with TRBD2. Germline V gives CDR1 SQVTM, CDR2 ANQGSEA. The CDR3 is made up of 15 amino acids. V was pared by 5 bases and J by 5 bases, with 11 bases of the junction left unmatched. The DNA for the CDR3 is TGCAGCGTTATTGAGGGGACTAGCGTAGGGGAGACCCAGTACTTC. It encodes CSVIEGTSVGETQYF.

The chain uses TRBV19 and TRBJ2-3, with TRBD2 matching over 8 bases. Germline loops: CDR1 LNHDA, CDR2 SQIVND (reference sequence). This CDR3 is built from 15 residues. V lost 7 bases, J lost 2 bases, and 8 bases stayed unmatched. This CDR3 is CASMRGAEVTDTQYF. DNA for the CDR3: TGTGCCAGTATGCGGGGGGCGGAGGTCACAGATACGCAGTATTTT.

The genes are TRBV18 and TRBJ1-2; 9 bases match TRBD1. Germline lookup yields CDR1 KGHSH and CDR2 LQKENI. This CDR3 has 14 residues. The junction had 4 bases not matched to a gene; V was cut back by 6 bases and J by 2 bases. CDR3: CASSEQGANYGYTF. CDR3 in DNA: TGTGCCAGCTCGGAACAGGGGGCCAACTATGGCTACACCTTC.

This chain connects TRBV6-5 to TRBJ1-3; D gene ambiguous. There are 15 residues in the CDR3. CDR1 and CDR2 (germline): MNHEY, SVGAGI. V was trimmed by 6 bases and J by 0 bases, leaving 12 bases between them. CDR3 amino acids: CASSLGGLSGNTIYF. For the CDR3, the DNA is TGTGCCAGCAGCCTCGGCGGCCTCTCTGGAAACACCATATATTTT.

The V call is TRBV4-1, the J call TRBJ1-2, with D possibly matching TRBD1 (6 bases). Trimming shortened V by 0 bases and J by 4 bases, and 15 bases separated the two germline ends. CDR3 size: 16 residues. Per germline, CDR1 MGHRA and CDR2 YSYEKL. The CDR3 protein is CASSQDQGPNLYGYTF. The CDR3 DNA reads as TGCGCCAGCAGCCAAGATCAGGGGCCGAATCTCTATGGCTACACCTTC.

This clone was counted between two and nine times. Other DNA sequences in the sample encode the same CDR3. V usage is TRBV29-1 and J usage is TRBJ1-2; no definite D call. The CDR3 runs 13 residues. The germline gives CDR1 SQVTM, CDR2 ANQGSEA. The ends were cut back, 6 bases at V and 2 bases at J, with 13 bases in the middle. CDR3 coding DNA: TGCAGCGTCGGACTCGGTCAGAACTATGGCTACACCTTC. Translating gives CSVGLGQNYGYTF.

This rearrangement joins TRBV5-4 to TRBJ2-6; 10 bases are a match to TRBD1. CDR3 size: 16 residues. CDR1 is SGHNT and CDR2 is YYREEE in the germline V gene (reference sequence). V shed 2 bases, J shed 3 bases, and the junction held 2 bases outside the gene matches. CDR3 in amino acids: CASSFDRGRGANVLTF. In DNA, the CDR3 is TGTGCCAGCAGCTTCGACAGGGGGCGTGGGGCCAACGTCCTGACTTTC. Full variable domain (outside the CDR3, taken from reference TRBV5-4 and TRBJ2-6): ETGVTQSPTHLIKTRGQQVTLRCSSQSGHNTVSWYQQALGQGPQFIFQYYREEENGRGNFPPRFSGLQFPNYSSELNVNALELDDSALYLCASSFDRGRGANVLTFGAGSRLTVL.

The chain combines TRBV5-1 with TRBJ1-1; tentative D call: TRBD1 (5 bases). Trimming stripped 2 bases from V and 2 bases from J, with 10 bases between. Germline V lookup: CDR1 SGHRS, CDR2 YFSETQ. CDR3 length: 14 residues. CDR3 in DNA: TGCGCCAGCAGCTTTACAGGACCCAACACTGAAGCTTTCTTT. Translated, it gives CASSFTGPNTEAFF.

The chain links TRBV19 to TRBJ1-5, with TRBD1 identical over 8 bases. This CDR3 has 16 amino acids. Germline V lookup: CDR1 LNHDA, CDR2 SQIVND (reference sequence). Trimming removed 3 bases from V and 2 bases from J; junction bases left unmatched: 6. CDR3 protein: CASSIGQGAGNQPQHF. In DNA form, the CDR3 reads TGTGCCAGTAGTATTGGGCAGGGGGCCGGCAATCAGCCCCAGCATTTT.

The chain couples TRBV3-1 (or the pseudogene TRBV3-2) to TRBJ2-7, with a possible D match to TRBD1 (5 bases). The CDR3 consists of 13 residues. The V gene's germline CDR1 is LGHDT and CDR2 YNNKEL (reference sequence). V lost 2 bases, J lost 5 bases, and 10 bases lay in between. For the CDR3, the DNA is TGTGCCAGCAGCCAATATGACAGAAACGAGCAGTACTTC. Protein sequence: CASSQYDRNEQYF.